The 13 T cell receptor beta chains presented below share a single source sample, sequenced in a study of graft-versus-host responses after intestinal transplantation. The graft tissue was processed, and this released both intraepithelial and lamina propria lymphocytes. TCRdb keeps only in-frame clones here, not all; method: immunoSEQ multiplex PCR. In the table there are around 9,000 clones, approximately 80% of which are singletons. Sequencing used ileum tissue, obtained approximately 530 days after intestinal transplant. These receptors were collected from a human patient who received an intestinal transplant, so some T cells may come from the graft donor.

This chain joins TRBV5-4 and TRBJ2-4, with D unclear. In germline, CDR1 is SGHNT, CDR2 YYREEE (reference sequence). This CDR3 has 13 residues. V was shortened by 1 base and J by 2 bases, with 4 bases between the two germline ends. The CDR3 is CASSLRTKNIQYF. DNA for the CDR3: TGTGCCAGCAGCTTGCGAACCAAAAACATTCAGTACTTC.

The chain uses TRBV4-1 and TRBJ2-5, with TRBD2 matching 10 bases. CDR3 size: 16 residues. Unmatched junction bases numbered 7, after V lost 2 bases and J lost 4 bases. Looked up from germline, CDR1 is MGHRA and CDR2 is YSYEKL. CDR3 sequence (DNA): TGCGCCAGCAGCCAATCGGGGCTAGCGGGAGTAGAGACCCAGTACTTC. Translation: CASSQSGLAGVETQYF.

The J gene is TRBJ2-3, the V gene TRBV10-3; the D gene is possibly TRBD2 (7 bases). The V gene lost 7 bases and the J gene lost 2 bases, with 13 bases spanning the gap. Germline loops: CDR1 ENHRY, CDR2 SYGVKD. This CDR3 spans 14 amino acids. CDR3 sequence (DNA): TGTGCCATCAAGGGGGGGTACCTCACAGATACGCAGTATTTT. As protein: CAIKGGYLTDTQYF.

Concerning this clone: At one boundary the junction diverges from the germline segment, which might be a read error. This chain's CDR3 is CARSGGGRTTYEQYF. Written as DNA, the CDR3 is TGTGCCCGCAGTGGGGGGGGGCGTACTACCTACGAGCAGTACTTC. V is TRBV25-1 and J is TRBJ2-7; tentative D call: TRBD2 (7 bases). The CDR3 loop spans 15 amino acids. Per the germline V gene, CDR1 is MGHDK and CDR2 is SYGVNS.

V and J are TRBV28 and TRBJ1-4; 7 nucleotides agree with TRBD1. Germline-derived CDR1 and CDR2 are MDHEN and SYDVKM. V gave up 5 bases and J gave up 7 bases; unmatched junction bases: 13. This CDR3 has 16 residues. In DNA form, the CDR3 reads TGTGCCAGCAGTCCGAGGGCACAGGGGCAGTCTGAAAAACTGTTTTTT. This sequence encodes CASSPRAQGQSEKLFF.

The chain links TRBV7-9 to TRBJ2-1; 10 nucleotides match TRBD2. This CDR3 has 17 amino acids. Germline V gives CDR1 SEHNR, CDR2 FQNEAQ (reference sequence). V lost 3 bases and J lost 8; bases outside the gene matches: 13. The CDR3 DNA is TGTGCCAGCAGCTTGCGGCGATTTAGCGGGAGGAGAGATGAGCAGTTCTTC. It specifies CASSLRRFSGRRDEQFF.

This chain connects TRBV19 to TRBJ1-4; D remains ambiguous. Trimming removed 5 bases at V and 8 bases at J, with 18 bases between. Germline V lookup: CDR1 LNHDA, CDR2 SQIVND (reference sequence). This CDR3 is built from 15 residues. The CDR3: CASSSLEAVHEKLFF. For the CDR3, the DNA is TGTGCCAGTAGTTCCTTGGAGGCAGTACACGAAAAACTGTTTTTT.

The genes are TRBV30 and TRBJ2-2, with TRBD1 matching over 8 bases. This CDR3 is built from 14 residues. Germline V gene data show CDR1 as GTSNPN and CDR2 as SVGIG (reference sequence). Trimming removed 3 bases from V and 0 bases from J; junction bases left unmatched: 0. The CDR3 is CAWRTGANTGELFF. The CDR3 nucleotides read TGTGCCTGGAGGACAGGGGCGAACACCGGGGAGCTGTTTTTT.

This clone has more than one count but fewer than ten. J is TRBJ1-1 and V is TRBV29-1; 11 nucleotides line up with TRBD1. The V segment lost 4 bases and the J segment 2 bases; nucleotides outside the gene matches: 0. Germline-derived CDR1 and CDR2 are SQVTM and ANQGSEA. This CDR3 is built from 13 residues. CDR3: CSVGTGGNTEAFF. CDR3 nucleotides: TGCAGCGTTGGGACAGGGGGCAACACTGAAGCTTTCTTT.

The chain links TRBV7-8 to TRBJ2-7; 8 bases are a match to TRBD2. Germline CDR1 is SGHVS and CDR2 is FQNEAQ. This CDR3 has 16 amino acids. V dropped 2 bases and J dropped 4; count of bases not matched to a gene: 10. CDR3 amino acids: CASSLWEAGAGYEQYF. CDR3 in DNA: TGTGCCAGCAGCTTATGGGAAGCGGGAGCGGGGTACGAGCAGTACTTC.

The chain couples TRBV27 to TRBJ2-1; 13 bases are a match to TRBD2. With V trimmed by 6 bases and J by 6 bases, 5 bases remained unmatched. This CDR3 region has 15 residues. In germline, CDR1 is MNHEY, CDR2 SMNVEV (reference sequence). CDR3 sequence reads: CASSPGTSGINEQFF. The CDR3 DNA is TGTGCCAGCAGCCCCGGGACTAGCGGGATCAATGAGCAGTTCTTC.

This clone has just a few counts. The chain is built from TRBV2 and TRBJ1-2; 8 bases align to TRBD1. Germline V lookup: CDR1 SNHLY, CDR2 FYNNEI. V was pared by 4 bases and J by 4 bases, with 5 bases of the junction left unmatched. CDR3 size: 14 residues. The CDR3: CASSGSTGGYGYTF. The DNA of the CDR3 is TGTGCCAGCAGTGGTTCTACAGGGGGCTATGGCTACACCTTC. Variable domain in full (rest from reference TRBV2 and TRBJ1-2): EPEVTQTPSHQVTQMGQEVILRCVPISNHLYFYWYRQILGQKVEFLVSFYNNEISEKSEIFDDQFSVERPDGSNFTLKIRSTKLEDSAMYFCASSGSTGGYGYTFGSGTRLTVV.

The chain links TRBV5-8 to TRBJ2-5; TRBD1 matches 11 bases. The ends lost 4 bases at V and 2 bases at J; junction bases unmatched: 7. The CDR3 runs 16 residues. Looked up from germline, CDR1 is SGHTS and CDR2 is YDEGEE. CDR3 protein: CASSPDRGLLQETQYF. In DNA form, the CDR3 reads TGTGCCAGCAGCCCGGACAGGGGGCTTCTACAAGAGACCCAGTACTTC. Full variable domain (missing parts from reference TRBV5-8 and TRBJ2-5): EAGVTQSPTHLIKTRGQQATLRCSPISGHTSVYWYQQALGLGLQFLLWYDEGEERNRGNFPPRFSGRQFPNYSSELNVNALELEDSALYLCASSPDRGLLQETQYFGPGTRLLVL.